These T cell receptor beta chains were read from a single sample in a study of blood T cell repertoires in COVID-19. Assay used: immunoSEQ multiplex PCR; TCRdb lists only in-frame clones, some missing. This sample has 380,000 or so clones, with around 90% found just once. Sequencing was performed on peripheral blood. The source of these receptors is a man aged 35-49 years with acute or convalescent COVID-19. Both conserved end residues are part of each CDR3. The D gene is left open where the match is weak. The listing skips clone size in some rows; elsewhere it reads once, few, many or a size class.

>15|TRBJ1-4|TRBV5-8|NA|NA
CASSPLGDTNEKLFF
TGTGCCAGCAGCCCTCTCGGAGATACTAATGAAAAACTGTTTTTT
>14|TRBJ2-5|TRBV10-3|NA|NA
CAISDISVQETQYF
TGTGCCATCAGTGATATCAGCGTCCAAGAGACCCAGTACTTC
>13|TRBJ1-2|TRBV19|NA|NA
CASSKTAHYGYTF
TGTGCCAGTAGTAAGACAGCGCACTATGGCTACACCTTC
>17|TRBJ1-2|TRBV11-2|NA|TRBD1
CASSFGTGGQNPYGYTF
TGTGCCAGCAGCTTCGGGACAGGGGGCCAAAACCCCTATGGCTACACCTTC
>18|TRBJ1-3|TRBV4-2|NA|TRBD1
CASSPSFGTGASGNTIYF
TGTGCCAGCAGCCCCTCCTTCGGGACAGGGGCCTCTGGAAACACCATATATTTT
>15|TRBJ2-5|TRBV5-6|NA|TRBD2
CASSLVAGGQETQYF
TGTGCCAGCAGCTTGGTTGCGGGGGGACAAGAGACCCAGTACTTC
>12|TRBJ1-1|TRBV28|NA|NA
CASSSVGGLTFF
TGTGCCAGCAGTTCCGTGGGGGGGTTAACTTTCTTT
>16|TRBJ2-2|TRBV6-1|NA|NA
CASSDRGRGNTGELFF
TGTGCCAGCAGTGATCGGGGCAGGGGTAACACCGGGGAGCTGTTTTTT
>16|TRBJ2-5|TRBV27|NA|TRBD2
CASSLSLAGGRETQYF
TGTGCCAGCAGTTTATCCCTAGCGGGGGGGCGGGAGACCCAGTACTTC
>15|TRBJ2-1|TRBV10-3|NA|TRBD1
CAISGSRGQANEQFF
TGTGCCATCAGTGGTAGCAGGGGGCAAGCAAATGAGCAGTTCTTC
>14|TRBJ1-3|TRBV2|NA|TRBD1
CASRLNRGGNTIYF
TGTGCCAGCAGACTCAACAGGGGTGGAAACACCATATATTTT
>14|TRBJ1-3|TRBV9|once|NA
CASSLRQAGNTIYF
TGTGCCAGCAGCCTTCGACAGGCTGGAAACACCATATATTTT
>18|TRBJ2-1|TRBV3-1/TRBV3-2|NA|TRBD2
CASSSTSGRTTVIDEQFF
TGTGCCAGCAGCTCGACTAGCGGGCGGACCACAGTGATCGATGAGCAGTTCTTC
>12|TRBJ1-1|TRBV12-3/TRBV12-4|NA|NA
CASRYEDTEAFF
TGTGCCAGCAGATATGAGGACACTGAAGCTTTCTTT
>13|TRBJ2-3|TRBV12-3/TRBV12-4|NA|NA
CASSLAGVDTQYF
TGTGCCAGCAGTTTAGCGGGAGTGGATACGCAGTATTTT
>13|TRBJ1-5|TRBV2|NA|NA
CASSEYRDQPQHF
TGTGCCAGCAGTGAATATCGGGATCAGCCCCAGCATTTT
>14|TRBJ1-5|TRBV10-2|once|TRBD1
CASSEQGVRQPQHF
TGCGCCAGCAGTGAACAGGGGGTTCGTCAGCCCCAGCATTTT
>13|TRBJ1-1|TRBV27|NA|TRBD1
CASKSGTGGEAFF
TGTGCCAGCAAAAGCGGGACAGGGGGGGAAGCTTTCTTT
>15|TRBJ1-1|TRBV11-1|NA|NA
CASSPGDRPWREAFF
TGTGCCAGCAGTCCCGGAGACAGGCCCTGGAGGGAAGCTTTCTTT
>15|TRBJ1-6|TRBV19|once|NA
CASKPGQLYNSPLHF
TGTGCCAGTAAACCCGGACAGCTCTATAATTCACCCCTCCACTTT
>15|TRBJ2-7|TRBV20-1|NA|TRBD1
CSASSTGQASYEQYF
TGCAGTGCTAGTAGTACGGGACAGGCCAGTTACGAGCAGTACTTC
>15|TRBJ2-5|TRBV5-1|NA|TRBD2
CASSSGTSAQETQYF
TGCGCCAGCAGCTCCGGGACTAGCGCGCAAGAGACCCAGTACTTC
>15|TRBJ2-1|TRBV27|NA|TRBD1
CASSLGTGWTNEQFF
TGTGCCAGCAGTTTAGGGACAGGGTGGACCAATGAGCAGTTCTTC
>15|TRBJ1-1|TRBV15|NA|NA
CATSRGRGFNTEAFF
TGTGCCACCAGCAGAGGGCGGGGATTCAACACTGAAGCTTTCTTT
>14|TRBJ2-7|TRBV2|once|TRBD1
CASSAPFDRDEQYF
TGTGCCAGCAGTGCCCCCTTCGACAGGGACGAGCAGTACTTC
>15|TRBJ1-3|TRBV4-1|NA|NA
CASSQQGTSGNTIYF
TGCGCCAGCAGCCAGCAGGGGACCTCTGGAAACACCATATATTTT
>17|TRBJ1-5|TRBV19|NA|TRBD1
CASSIGWQGVDNQPQHF
TGTGCCAGTAGTATAGGTTGGCAGGGGGTTGACAATCAGCCCCAGCATTTT
>16|TRBJ2-3|TRBV5-6|NA|TRBD2
CASNAGLFGNTDTQYF
TGTGCCAGCAACGCGGGACTATTTGGGAACACAGATACGCAGTATTTT
>14|TRBJ1-2|TRBV28|NA|TRBD1
CASSLTGGGYGYTF
TGTGCCAGCAGTTTGACAGGGGGCGGGTATGGCTACACCTTC
>15|TRBJ1-2|TRBV30|NA|NA
CAWSVWGRNLYGYTF
TGTGCCTGGAGTGTATGGGGCAGAAACCTCTATGGCTACACCTTC
>15|TRBJ2-1|TRBV6-4|NA|TRBD2
CASSQTGTSGDEQFF
TGTGCCAGCAGTCAAACCGGGACTAGCGGGGATGAGCAGTTCTTC
>14|TRBJ2-1|TRBV7-8|NA|TRBD2
CASSWSGGHNEQFF
TGTGCCAGCAGCTGGAGCGGGGGGCACAATGAGCAGTTCTTC
>19|TRBJ1-3|TRBV18|NA|TRBD1
CASSPKPGGRYTSGNTIYF
TGTGCCAGCTCACCGAAACCAGGGGGCCGTTACACCTCTGGAAACACCATATATTTT
>17|TRBJ1-2|TRBV28|NA|NA
CASRGAFPPLANYGYTF
TGTGCCAGCCGTGGGGCTTTCCCTCCTTTAGCTAACTATGGCTACACCTTC
>13|TRBJ2-5|TRBV6-4|NA|TRBD1
CASSEARGETQYF
TGTGCCAGCAGTGAGGCCAGGGGGGAGACCCAGTACTTC
>15|TRBJ2-3|TRBV5-4|once|TRBD1
CASSSRGRGTDTQYF
TGTGCCAGCAGCTCAAGGGGGCGCGGCACAGATACGCAGTATTTT
>15|TRBJ1-6|TRBV3-1/TRBV3-2|NA|TRBD1
CASSPLGQPYSPLHF
TGTGCCAGCAGCCCCCTGGGACAGCCGTACTCACCCCTCCACTTT
>16|TRBJ1-1|TRBV4-1|NA|NA
CASSQGRAGAGTEAFF
TGCGCCAGCAGCCAAGGCCGCGCGGGCGCGGGCACTGAAGCTTTCTTT
>15|TRBJ1-4|TRBV13|few|NA
CASSSQTALNEKLFF
TGTGCCAGCAGCTCCCAGACAGCTTTGAATGAAAAACTGTTTTTT
>15|TRBJ1-4|TRBV7-2|NA|NA
CASSTMTQGGEKLFF
TGTGCCAGCAGCACTATGACACAGGGCGGTGAAAAACTGTTTTTT
>14|TRBJ1-6|TRBV6-5|NA|NA
CASSSGLRNSPLHF
TGTGCCAGCAGTTCCGGCCTGCGGAATTCACCCCTCCACTTT
>14|TRBJ2-1|TRBV7-9|NA|TRBD2
CASRTSGSSNEQFF
TGTGCCAGCAGGACTAGCGGGAGTAGCAATGAGCAGTTCTTC
>15|TRBJ1-4|TRBV15|NA|TRBD1
CATSREGQVNEKLFF
TGTGCCACCAGCAGAGAAGGACAGGTTAATGAAAAACTGTTTTTT
>12|TRBJ1-1|TRBV4-2|NA|NA
CASSGGTTEAFF
TGTGCCAGCTCGGGGGGGACCACTGAAGCTTTCTTT